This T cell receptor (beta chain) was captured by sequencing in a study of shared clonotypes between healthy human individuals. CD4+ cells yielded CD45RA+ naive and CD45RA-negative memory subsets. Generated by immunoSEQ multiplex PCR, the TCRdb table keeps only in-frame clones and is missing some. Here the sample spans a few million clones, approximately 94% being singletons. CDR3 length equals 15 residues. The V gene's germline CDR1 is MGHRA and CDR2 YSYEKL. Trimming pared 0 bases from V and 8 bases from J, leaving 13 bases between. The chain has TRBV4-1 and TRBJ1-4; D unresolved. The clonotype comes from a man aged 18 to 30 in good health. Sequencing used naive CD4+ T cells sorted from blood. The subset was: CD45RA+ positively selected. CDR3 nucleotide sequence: TGCGCCAGCAGCCAAGACCCCTGGGGAGGCGAAAAACTGTTTTTT. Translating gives CASSQDPWGGEKLFF.